This TCR beta chain comes out of a study of cytomegalovirus exposure and HLA in healthy donors. As for the study in general: There were 85 million or so unique TCRs (from HLA-typed donors) in an early data release.

The CDR3 runs 15 residues. CDR1 and CDR2 from the germline V gene are LGHNA and YSLEER. The ends lost 0 bases at V and 5 bases at J; junction bases unmatched: 5. The table lists this clone with a few counts. PCR involved 60 Vbeta and 13 Jbeta primers. Original handling: The authors later counted 70 million to 80 million unique TCR beta chains, some 12 million of them shared. The table came from immunoSEQ multiplex PCR; TCRdb's copy has only in-frame clones and leaves some out. That table gives V, J and clone size, and the DNA gave D and trimming. The sample consists of over 130,000 clones, about 79% of them appearing once.

Sequencing used PBMCs. This rearrangement joins TRBV4-3 to TRBJ2-5; 8 bases are shared with TRBD2. The receptor was derived from a male donor in good health and CMV-seronegative. The CDR3 region is CASSQEAGVWETQYF. The CDR3 DNA reads as TGCGCCAGCAGCCAAGAAGCGGGAGTATGGGAGACCCAGTACTTC.